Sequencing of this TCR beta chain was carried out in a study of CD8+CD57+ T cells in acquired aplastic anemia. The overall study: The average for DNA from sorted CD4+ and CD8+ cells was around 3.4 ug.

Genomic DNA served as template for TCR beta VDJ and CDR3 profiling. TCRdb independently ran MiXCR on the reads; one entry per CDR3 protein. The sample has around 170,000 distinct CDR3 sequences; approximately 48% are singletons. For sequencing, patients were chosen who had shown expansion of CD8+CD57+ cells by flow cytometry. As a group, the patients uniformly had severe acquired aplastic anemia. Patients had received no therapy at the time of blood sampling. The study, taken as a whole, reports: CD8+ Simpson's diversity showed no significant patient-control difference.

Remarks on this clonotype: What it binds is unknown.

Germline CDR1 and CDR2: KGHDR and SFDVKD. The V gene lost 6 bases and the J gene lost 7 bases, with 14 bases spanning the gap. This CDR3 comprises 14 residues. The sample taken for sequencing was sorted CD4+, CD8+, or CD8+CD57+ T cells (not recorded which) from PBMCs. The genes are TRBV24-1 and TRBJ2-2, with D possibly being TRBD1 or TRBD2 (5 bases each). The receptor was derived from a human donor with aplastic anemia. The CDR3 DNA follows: TGTGCCACCAGTCCCTCCGAGGGGATCGGGGAGCTGTTTTTT. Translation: CATSPSEGIGELFF.